This T cell receptor beta chain was recorded in a study of T cell responses to AZD1222 COVID-19 vaccine. As concerns this clone: Its antigen remains unidentified.

The table came from immunoSEQ multiplex PCR; TCRdb's copy has only in-frame clones and leaves some out. The table records over 200,000 clones, roughly 94% of them present only once. This CDR3 has 14 amino acids. V was pared by 6 bases and J by 0 bases, with 9 bases between. CDR1 is MNHEY and CDR2 is SMNVEV in the germline V gene (reference sequence). Study observations and caveats: The peak T cell response came first, and repertoires were sampled only after it. Reports say nearly half of spike-specific TCRs go after unmutated variant regions. A mostly white British donor set with more females was recruited, and clonal diversity was possibly underestimated. Seropositive status at baseline applied to only a handful of AZD1222 recipients.

The clonotype originates from an adult who received the MenACWY meningococcal vaccine as a control. The sequences come from peripheral blood, collected 28 days after the second dose of the MenACWY control vaccine. The chain has TRBV27 and TRBJ1-5; no firm D call. The CDR3 DNA reads as TGTGCCAGCAGGCTGGGCAATAGCAATCAGCCCCAGCATTTT. This codes for CASRLGNSNQPQHF.